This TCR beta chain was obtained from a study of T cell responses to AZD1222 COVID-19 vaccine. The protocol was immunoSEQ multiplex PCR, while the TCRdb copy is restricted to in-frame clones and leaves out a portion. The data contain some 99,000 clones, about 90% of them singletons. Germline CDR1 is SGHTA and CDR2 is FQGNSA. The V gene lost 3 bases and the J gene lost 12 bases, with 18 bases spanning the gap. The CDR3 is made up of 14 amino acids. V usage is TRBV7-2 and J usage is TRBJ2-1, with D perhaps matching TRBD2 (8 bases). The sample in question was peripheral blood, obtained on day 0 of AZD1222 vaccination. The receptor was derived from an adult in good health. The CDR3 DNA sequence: TGTGCCAGCAGCTTCGGACTAGCCCAGGGGGGGCAGTTCTTC. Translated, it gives CASSFGLAQGGQFF.